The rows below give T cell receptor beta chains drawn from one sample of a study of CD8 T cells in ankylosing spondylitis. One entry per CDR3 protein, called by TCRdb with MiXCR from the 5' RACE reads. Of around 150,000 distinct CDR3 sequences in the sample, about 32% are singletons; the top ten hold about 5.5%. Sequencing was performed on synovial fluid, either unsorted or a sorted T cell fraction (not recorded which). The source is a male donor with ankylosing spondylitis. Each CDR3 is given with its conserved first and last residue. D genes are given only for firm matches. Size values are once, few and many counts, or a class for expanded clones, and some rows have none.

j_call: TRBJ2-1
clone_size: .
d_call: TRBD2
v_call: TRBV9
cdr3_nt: TGTGCCAGCAGCAACACAGTAGCGGGTTTCTCCTACAATGAGCAGTTCTTC
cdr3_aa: CASSNTVAGFSYNEQFF

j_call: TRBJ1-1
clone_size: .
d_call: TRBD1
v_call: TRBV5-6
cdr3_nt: TGTGCCAGCAGCTTCGGGACAGGCCGTGAAGCTTTCTTT
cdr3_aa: CASSFGTGREAFF

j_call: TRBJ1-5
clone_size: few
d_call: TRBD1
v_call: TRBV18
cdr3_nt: TGTGCCAGCTCGTCCGGGACAGCTAACAATCAGCCCCAGCATTTT
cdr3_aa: CASSSGTANNQPQHF

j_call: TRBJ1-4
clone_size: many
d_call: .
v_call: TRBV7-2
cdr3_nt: TGTGCCAGCAGCAATTATGGTGAAAAACTGTTTTTT
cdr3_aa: CASSNYGEKLFF

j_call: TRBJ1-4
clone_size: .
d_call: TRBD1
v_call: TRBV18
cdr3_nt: TGTGCCAGCTCACCCGGACAGGGGGCAAGGATAACTAATGAAAAACCGTTTTTT
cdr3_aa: CASSPGQGARITNEKPFF

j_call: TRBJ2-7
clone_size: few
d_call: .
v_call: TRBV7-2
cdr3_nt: TGTGCCAGCAGTCGGGAAGTTAAGTACGAGCAGTACTTC
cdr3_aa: CASSREVKYEQYF

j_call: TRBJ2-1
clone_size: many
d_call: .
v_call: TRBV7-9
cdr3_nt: TGTGCCAGCAGCTTAAACGGGGCCCTCGGGGAGCAGTTCTTC
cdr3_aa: CASSLNGALGEQFF

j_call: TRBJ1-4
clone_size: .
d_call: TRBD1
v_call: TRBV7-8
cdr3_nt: TGTGCCAGCAGCCTCAGGCCCCCCGGGACAGGGGTTGAAAAACTGTTTTTT
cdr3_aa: CASSLRPPGTGVEKLFF

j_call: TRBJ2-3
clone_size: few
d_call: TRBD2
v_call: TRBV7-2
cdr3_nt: TGTGCCAGCAGCTTACGGGAGGGCCGAACAGATACGCAGTATTTT
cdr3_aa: CASSLREGRTDTQYF

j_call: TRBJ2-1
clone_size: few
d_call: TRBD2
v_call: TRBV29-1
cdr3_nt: TGCAGCGTTGAAAGCCCCTCTAGCGGGAGGGCCAAGGATGAGCAGTTCTTC
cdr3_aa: CSVESPSSGRAKDEQFF

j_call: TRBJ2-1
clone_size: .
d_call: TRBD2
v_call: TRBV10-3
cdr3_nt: TGTGCCATCAGTGAGTCGATATGGCGGGGGACCAATGAGCAGTTCTTC
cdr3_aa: CAISESIWRGTNEQFF

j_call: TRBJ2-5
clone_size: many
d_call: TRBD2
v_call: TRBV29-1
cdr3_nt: TGCAGCGTGGCCCCCGGGACTAGCGGGACCCAGTACTTC
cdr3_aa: CSVAPGTSGTQYF

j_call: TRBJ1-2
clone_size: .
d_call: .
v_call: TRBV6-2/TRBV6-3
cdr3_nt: TGTGCCAGCACTTCAGCTCCGGCTGGGGGATTAAGTGGCTACACCTTC
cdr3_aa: CASTSAPAGGLSGYTF

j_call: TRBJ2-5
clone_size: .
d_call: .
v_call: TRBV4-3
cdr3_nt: TGCGCCAGCAGCCAAGAACAGTACCAAGAGACCCAGTACTTC
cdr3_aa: CASSQEQYQETQYF

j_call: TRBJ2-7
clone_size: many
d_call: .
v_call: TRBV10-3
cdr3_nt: TGTGCCATCAGTCGGATGCAGGGGGACTACTACGAGCAGTACTTC
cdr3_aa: CAISRMQGDYYEQYF

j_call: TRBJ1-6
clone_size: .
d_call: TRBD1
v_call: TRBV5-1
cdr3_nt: TGCGCCAGCAGCTCCGGACAGGGTTCGGTAGTGGATTCACCCCTCCACTTT
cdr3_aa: CASSSGQGSVVDSPLHF

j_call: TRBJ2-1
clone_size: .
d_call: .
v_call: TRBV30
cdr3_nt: TGTGCCTGGAGGGACACCGGTGAGCAGTTCTTC
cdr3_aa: CAWRDTGEQFF

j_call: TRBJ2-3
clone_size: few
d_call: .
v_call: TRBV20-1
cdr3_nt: TGCAGTGTAAGGGGCCGGGGCACAGATACGCAGTATTTT
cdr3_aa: CSVRGRGTDTQYF

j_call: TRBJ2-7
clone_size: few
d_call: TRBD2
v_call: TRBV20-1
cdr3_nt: TGCAGTGCTAGTCTAGCGGGTGGGTACGAGCAGTACTTC
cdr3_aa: CSASLAGGYEQYF

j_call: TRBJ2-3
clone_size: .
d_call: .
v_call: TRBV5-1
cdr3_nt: TGCGCCAGCAGCTGGCAGGGACTCACAGATACGCAGTATTTT
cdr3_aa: CASSWQGLTDTQYF

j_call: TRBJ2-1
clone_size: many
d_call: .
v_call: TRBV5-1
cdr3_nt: TGCGCCAGCAGCTCCCTGAGCTCCTACAATGAGCAGTTCTTC
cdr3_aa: CASSSLSSYNEQFF

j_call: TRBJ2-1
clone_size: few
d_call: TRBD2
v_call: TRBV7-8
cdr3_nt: TGTGCCACCACTAGCGGGGGTTACAATGAGCAGTTCTTC
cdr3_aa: CATTSGGYNEQFF

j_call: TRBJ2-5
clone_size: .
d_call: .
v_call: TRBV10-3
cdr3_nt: TGTGCCATCAGTAATTTGGGCGGGGGACAGGAGACCCAGTACTTC
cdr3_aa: CAISNLGGGQETQYF

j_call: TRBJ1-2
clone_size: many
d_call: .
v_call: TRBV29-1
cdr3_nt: TGCAGCGTTGAATATGGGGCCGGCTATGGCTACACCTTC
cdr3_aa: CSVEYGAGYGYTF

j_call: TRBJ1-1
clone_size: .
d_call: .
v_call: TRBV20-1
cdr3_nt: TGCAGTGCTAGAAGGTCGGGACCCTTGAACACTGAAGCTTTCTTT
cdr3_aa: CSARRSGPLNTEAFF

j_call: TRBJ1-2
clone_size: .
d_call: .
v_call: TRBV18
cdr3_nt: TGTGCCAGCTCACCCCAGACAGGCTTCTACTATGGCTACACCTTC
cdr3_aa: CASSPQTGFYYGYTF

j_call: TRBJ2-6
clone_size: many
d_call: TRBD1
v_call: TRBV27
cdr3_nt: TGTGCCAGCAGTCCAAGACAGGGCATCTCTGGGGCCAACGTCCTGACTTTC
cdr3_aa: CASSPRQGISGANVLTF

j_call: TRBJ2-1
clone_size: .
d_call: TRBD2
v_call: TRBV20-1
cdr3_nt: TGCAGTGCTGGGCCCTATAGCGGGGGGGCCCATGAGCAGTTCTTC
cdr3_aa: CSAGPYSGGAHEQFF

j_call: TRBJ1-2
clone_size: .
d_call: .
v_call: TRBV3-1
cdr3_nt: TGTGCCAGCAGCCATCACGACCGAAACTATGGCTACACCTTC
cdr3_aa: CASSHHDRNYGYTF

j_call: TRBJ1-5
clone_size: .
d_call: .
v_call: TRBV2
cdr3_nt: TGTGCCAGCAGATACAGTCAGGACGGGAATCAGCCCCAGCATTTT
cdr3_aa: CASRYSQDGNQPQHF

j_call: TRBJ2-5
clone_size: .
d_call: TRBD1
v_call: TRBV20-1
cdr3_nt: TGCAGTGCTAGAGGACAGGGAGTAGAGACCCAGTACTTC
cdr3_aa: CSARGQGVETQYF

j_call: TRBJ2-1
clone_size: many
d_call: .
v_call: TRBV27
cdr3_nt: TGTGCCAGCAGCCAAAAGGGGTGGGGGTGGGTTGAGCAGTTCTTC
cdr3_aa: CASSQKGWGWVEQFF

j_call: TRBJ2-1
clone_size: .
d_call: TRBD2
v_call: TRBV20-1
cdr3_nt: TGCAGTGCCCGAACTAGCGGGAGTGTTAATGAGCAGTTCTTC
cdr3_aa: CSARTSGSVNEQFF

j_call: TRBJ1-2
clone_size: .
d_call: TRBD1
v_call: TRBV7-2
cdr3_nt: TGTGCCAGCAGCGACAGGGGGCAGAGCCCTAATGGCTACACCTTC
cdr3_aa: CASSDRGQSPNGYTF

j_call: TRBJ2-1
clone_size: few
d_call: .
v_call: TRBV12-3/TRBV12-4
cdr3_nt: TGTGCCAGCAGCCCCCGTACGTGGGTTGGCAATGAGCAGTTCTTC
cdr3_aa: CASSPRTWVGNEQFF

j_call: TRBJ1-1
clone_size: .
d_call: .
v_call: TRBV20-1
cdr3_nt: TGCAGTGCTAGATCTCTGTTGAACACTGAAGCTTTCTTT
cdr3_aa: CSARSLLNTEAFF

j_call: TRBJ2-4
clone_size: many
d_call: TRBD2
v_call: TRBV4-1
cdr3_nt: TGCGCCAGCAGCCAAGACGCTAGCGGGGCCATTGGACTAGCCAAAAACATTCAGTACTTC
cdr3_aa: CASSQDASGAIGLAKNIQYF

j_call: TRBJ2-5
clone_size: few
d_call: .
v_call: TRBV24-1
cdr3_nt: TGTGCCACCAGCGCCGCCGGGACGCAAAAAGAGACCCAGTACTTC
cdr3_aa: CATSAAGTQKETQYF

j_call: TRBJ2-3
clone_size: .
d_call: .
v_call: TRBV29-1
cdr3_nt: TGCAGCGACCTCGAGACCAACACAGATACGCAGTATTTT
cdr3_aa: CSDLETNTDTQYF

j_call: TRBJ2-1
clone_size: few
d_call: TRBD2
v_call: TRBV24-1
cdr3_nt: TGTGCCACCAGTGATGGGACTAGCGGGATTGAAGGTGAGCAGTTCTTC
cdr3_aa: CATSDGTSGIEGEQFF

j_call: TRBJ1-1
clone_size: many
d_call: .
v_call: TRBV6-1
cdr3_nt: TGTGCCAGCAGCCGACAGGTTTACACTGAAGCTTTCTTT
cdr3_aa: CASSRQVYTEAFF

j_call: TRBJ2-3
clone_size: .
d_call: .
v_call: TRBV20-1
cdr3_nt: TGCAGTGCTAGAGTCGGGGACCTAGGGACGCAGTATTTT
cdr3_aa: CSARVGDLGTQYF

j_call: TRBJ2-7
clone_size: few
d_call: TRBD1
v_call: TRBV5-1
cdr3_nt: TGCGCCAGCAGCCGCAGGGGGCCGCCTTCCTACGAGCAGTACTTC
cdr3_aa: CASSRRGPPSYEQYF

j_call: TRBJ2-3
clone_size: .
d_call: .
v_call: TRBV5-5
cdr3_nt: TGTGCCAGCAGCCGTGAGTCGAGAGATACGCAGTATTTT
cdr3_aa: CASSRESRDTQYF

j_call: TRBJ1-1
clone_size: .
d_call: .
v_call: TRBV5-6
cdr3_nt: TGTGCCAGCAGCTTGGCCCGGGGGCAGCGAGTAATGAACACTGAAGCTTTCTTT
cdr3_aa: CASSLARGQRVMNTEAFF

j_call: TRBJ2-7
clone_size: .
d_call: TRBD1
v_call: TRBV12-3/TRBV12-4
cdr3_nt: TGTGCCAGCAGTTTGGGTTGGGGGACAGAGACCTACGAGCAGTACTTC
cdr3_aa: CASSLGWGTETYEQYF